A selection of T cell receptor beta chains follows, all from one sample in a study of CD8 T cells in Susac syndrome. TCRdb ran MiXCR on the immunoSEQ multiplex PCR reads and lists one entry per CDR3 protein. The sample lists approximately 280,000 distinct CDR3 sequences; approximately 85% were seen once. Sequenced: CD8+ T cells from PBMCs. The source of these receptors is a human donor with multiple sclerosis. The CDR3 runs from the conserved cysteine through the conserved F or W. Fields, in order: V gene, J gene, clone size, D gene, CDR3 protein, CDR3 DNA. A D gene is named only where the DNA matches it firmly. Some rows have no size entry. The others give once, few or many, or a class for an expanded clone.

V gene: TRBV29-1; J gene: TRBJ2-1; clone size: .; D gene: TRBD2; CDR3 protein: CSVPPSGRYNEQFF; CDR3 DNA: TGCAGCGTTCCGCCTAGCGGGCGTTACAATGAGCAGTTCTTC
V gene: TRBV12-3/TRBV12-4; J gene: TRBJ2-1; clone size: once; D gene: TRBD2; CDR3 protein: CASSLPIGTSGTFYNEQFF; CDR3 DNA: TGTGCCAGCAGTTTACCGATCGGGACTAGCGGAACATTCTACAATGAGCAGTTCTTC
V gene: TRBV27; J gene: TRBJ2-7; clone size: .; D gene: .; CDR3 protein: CASSFRDRTYEQYF; CDR3 DNA: TGTGCCAGCAGTTTCAGGGACCGAACCTACGAGCAGTACTTC
V gene: TRBV2; J gene: TRBJ1-1; clone size: few; D gene: .; CDR3 protein: CASKGRTEAFF; CDR3 DNA: TGTGCCAGCAAGGGGAGGACTGAAGCTTTCTTT
V gene: TRBV28; J gene: TRBJ1-3; clone size: .; D gene: TRBD1; CDR3 protein: CASSFDRGLFGNTIYF; CDR3 DNA: TGTGCCAGCAGTTTCGACAGGGGGCTGTTTGGAAACACCATATATTTT
V gene: TRBV20-1; J gene: TRBJ2-7; clone size: .; D gene: .; CDR3 protein: CSADRDTSYEQYF; CDR3 DNA: TGCAGTGCTGACCGGGACACCTCCTACGAGCAGTACTTC
V gene: TRBV19; J gene: TRBJ2-2; clone size: .; D gene: .; CDR3 protein: CASSIGGQWREDTGELFF; CDR3 DNA: TGTGCCAGTAGTATAGGAGGACAGTGGAGGGAAGACACCGGGGAGCTGTTTTTT
V gene: TRBV20-1; J gene: TRBJ2-7; clone size: .; D gene: .; CDR3 protein: CSARAGPPLKDTYEQYF; CDR3 DNA: TGCAGTGCGCGGGCCGGACCCCCCCTTAAGGACACCTACGAGCAGTACTTC
V gene: TRBV20-1; J gene: TRBJ2-1; clone size: .; D gene: TRBD2; CDR3 protein: CSAREGEQFF; CDR3 DNA: TGCAGTGCCCGGGAGGGTGAGCAGTTCTTC
V gene: TRBV11-3; J gene: TRBJ2-1; clone size: .; D gene: .; CDR3 protein: CASSLGKFSGPKAHEQFF; CDR3 DNA: TGTGCCAGCAGCTTAGGGAAGTTTTCAGGACCGAAAGCCCATGAGCAGTTCTTC